Below, one TCR beta chain is given with its context. Its target antigen remains unknown. No much larger clone exists at a distance of one base, and base qualities are not known. The donors took part in RACIN, a single-arm, phase I, dose-escalation trial that combined nivolumab, ipilimumab, aspirin, low-dose cyclophosphamide and low-dose radiotherapy. Patients with advanced, TIL-negative solid tumors were considered eligible. The sample belongs to a study of low-dose radiotherapy and immunotherapy resistance in tumors (dated by TCRdb to the early 2020s). Looking at the study overall: In Cohort 1, 0.5 Gy per fraction was delivered every 2 weeks, and a total PTV dose of 6.5 Gy was prescribed. In Cohort 2, 1 Gy per fraction was delivered every two weeks, for a total of 13 Gy over 26 weeks. Patients were given nivolumab as a 240 mg flat dose every two weeks and ipilimumab at 1 mg/kg every six weeks, with both drugs delivered intravenously. Intravenous cyclophosphamide at 200 mg/m2 was administered every two weeks, one day ahead of each radiation and immunotherapy administration. Starting on cycle 1 day 1, patients took 300 mg of aspirin by mouth once daily for four cycles. No randomization into treatment groups was done for the people taking part in the trial. The translational analysis covered eight patients: three from the first dose cohort and the first five from the second dose cohort.

CDR1 and CDR2, looked up from the germline V gene (reference sequence), are LGHDT and YNNKEL. The CDR3 holds 11 amino acids from the cysteine to the phenylalanine. Only the CDR3 portion is preserved as DNA: 33 bases, with reading frame beginning at the first base. Trimming removed 6 bases from V and 5 bases from J, leaving 8 bases between the germline ends. Superscript III and a set of TRAV- and TRBV-specific primers were used to synthesize first-strand cDNA, so that both TCRalpha and TCRbeta chains were covered. TCRs were amplified with Phusion for around 19 PCR cycles, with a constant-region primer paired with the adapter attached to the V primers. Amplification of the isolated mRNA was done with the MessageAmp II aRNA Amplification Kit, which involved an approximately 15-hour in vitro transcription at 37 degrees C. The Dynabeads mRNA DIRECT Purification Kit was used to isolate mRNA for TCR sequencing. Indexed Illumina adapters were added in a second approximately 24-cycle Phusion PCR, and the resulting products were purified with AMPure XP beads. Per the source publication's procedure: Using custom Perl scripts, TCR sequences encoding the same protein were pooled, out-of-frame sequences were removed, and the abundance of each clonotype was computed. Any TCR sequence backed by just one read was left out of the analysis. Shannon entropy, Gini index, clonality, richness, and the frequency of TCRs shared between repertoires were included as repertoire metrics. The public reads were reanalyzed by TCRdb: fastp trimming at Q25, MiXCR alignment, in-frame beta chains only. Each CDR3 protein appears once, grouped with its most common genes and DNA. The V and J calls reflect TCRdb's pipeline rather than the authors' work. The sample profile shows about 6,400 distinct CDR3 sequences; around two thirds of them were found once. 12% of the sample is held by the ten biggest clonotypes.

Rearrangement joined TRBV3-1 to TRBJ2-7; the D gene is possibly TRBD1, with 6 bases matching. The sequence came from a human donor with advanced metastatic prostate, ovarian, gallbladder or colorectal cancer (not recorded which). This table probably holds off-target reads from a library built for another chain. The base sequence is TGTGCCAGCAGGAGGGACAACGAGCAGTACTTC. Its product reads: CASRRDNEQYF.